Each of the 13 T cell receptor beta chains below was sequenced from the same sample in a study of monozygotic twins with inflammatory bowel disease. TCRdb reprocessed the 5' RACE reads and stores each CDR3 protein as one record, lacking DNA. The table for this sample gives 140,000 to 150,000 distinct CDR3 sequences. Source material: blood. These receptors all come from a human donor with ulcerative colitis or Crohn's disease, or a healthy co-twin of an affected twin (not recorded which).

Here the CDR3 reads CSAAFRQREFADTQYF. V is TRBV20-1 and J is TRBJ2-3; TCRdb picks TRBD2, but there is no DNA to check that call. The CDR3 has 16 residues. Germline V gene sequence: CDR1 DFQATT, CDR2 SNEGSKA (reference sequence).

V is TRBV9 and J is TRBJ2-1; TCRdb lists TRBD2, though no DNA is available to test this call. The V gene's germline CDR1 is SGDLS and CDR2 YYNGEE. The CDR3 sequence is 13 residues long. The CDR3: CASSSGLDNEQFF.

The CDR3 protein is CATSRDRTGDGYTF. The chain couples TRBV15 to TRBJ1-2; TCRdb names TRBD1, which stays unverified in the absence of DNA. From germline, CDR1 is LNHNV and CDR2 YYDKDF (reference sequence). This CDR3 region has 14 residues.

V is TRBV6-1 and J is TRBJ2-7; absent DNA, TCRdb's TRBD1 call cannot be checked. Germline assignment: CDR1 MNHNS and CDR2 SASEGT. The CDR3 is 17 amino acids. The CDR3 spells CASSRTGTPSRSYEQYF.

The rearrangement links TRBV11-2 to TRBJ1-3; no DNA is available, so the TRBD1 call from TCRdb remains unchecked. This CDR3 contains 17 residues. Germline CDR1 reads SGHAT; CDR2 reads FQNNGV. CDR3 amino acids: CASSFPGTGDTGNTIYF.

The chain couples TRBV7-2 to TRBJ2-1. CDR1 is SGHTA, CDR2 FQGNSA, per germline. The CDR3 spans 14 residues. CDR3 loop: CASSRGVKIGEQFF.

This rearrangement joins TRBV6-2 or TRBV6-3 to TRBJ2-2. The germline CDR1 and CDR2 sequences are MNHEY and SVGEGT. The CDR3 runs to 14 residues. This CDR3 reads CASSYLAMSGELFF.

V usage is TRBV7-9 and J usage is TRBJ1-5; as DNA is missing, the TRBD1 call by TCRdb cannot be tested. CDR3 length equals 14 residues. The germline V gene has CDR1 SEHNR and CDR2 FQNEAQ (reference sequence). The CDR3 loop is CASSIGTLNQPQHF.

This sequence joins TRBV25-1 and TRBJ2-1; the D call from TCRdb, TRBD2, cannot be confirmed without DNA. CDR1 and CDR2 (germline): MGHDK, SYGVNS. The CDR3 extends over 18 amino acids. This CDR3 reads CASRTGTSGSFSYNEQFF.

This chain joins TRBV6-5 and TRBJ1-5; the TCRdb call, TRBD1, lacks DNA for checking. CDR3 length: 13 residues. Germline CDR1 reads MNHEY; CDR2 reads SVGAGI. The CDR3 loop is CASRRGRASAQHF.

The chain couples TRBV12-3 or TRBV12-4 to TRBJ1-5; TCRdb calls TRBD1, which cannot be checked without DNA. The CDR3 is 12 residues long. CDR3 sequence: CATTRVDQPQHF.

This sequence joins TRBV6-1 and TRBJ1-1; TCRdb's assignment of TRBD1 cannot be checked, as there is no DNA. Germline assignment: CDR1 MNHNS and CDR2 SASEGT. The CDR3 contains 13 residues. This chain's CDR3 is CASKEGESTEAFF.

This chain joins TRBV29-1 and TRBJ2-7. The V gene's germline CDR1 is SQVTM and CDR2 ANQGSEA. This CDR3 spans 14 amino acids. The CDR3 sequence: CSAVGEDSTYEQYF.